This TCR beta chain was retrieved from a study of PD-1 blockade in classical Hodgkin lymphoma. The CDR3 covers 13 residues. V dropped 0 bases and J dropped 6; count of bases not matched to a gene: 2. Looked up from germline, CDR1 is MNHEY and CDR2 is SMNVEV (reference sequence). Every single patient, without exception, relapsed after autologous stem cell transplantation, and brentuximab vedotin exposure varied. The protocol was immunoSEQ multiplex PCR, while the TCRdb copy is restricted to in-frame clones and leaves out a portion. The sample lists 25,000 to 30,000 clones, approximately 66% occurring once.

Sequenced here: peripheral blood mononuclear cells (PBMCs), sampled before the second cycle of nivolumab. The sequence came from a human donor with classical Hodgkin lymphoma. The gene calls are TRBV27 and TRBJ2-7; 7 bases are shared with TRBD1. The CDR3 reads CASSLSGGAEQYF. For the CDR3, the DNA is TGTGCCAGCAGTTTATCAGGGGGCGCCGAGCAGTACTTC.